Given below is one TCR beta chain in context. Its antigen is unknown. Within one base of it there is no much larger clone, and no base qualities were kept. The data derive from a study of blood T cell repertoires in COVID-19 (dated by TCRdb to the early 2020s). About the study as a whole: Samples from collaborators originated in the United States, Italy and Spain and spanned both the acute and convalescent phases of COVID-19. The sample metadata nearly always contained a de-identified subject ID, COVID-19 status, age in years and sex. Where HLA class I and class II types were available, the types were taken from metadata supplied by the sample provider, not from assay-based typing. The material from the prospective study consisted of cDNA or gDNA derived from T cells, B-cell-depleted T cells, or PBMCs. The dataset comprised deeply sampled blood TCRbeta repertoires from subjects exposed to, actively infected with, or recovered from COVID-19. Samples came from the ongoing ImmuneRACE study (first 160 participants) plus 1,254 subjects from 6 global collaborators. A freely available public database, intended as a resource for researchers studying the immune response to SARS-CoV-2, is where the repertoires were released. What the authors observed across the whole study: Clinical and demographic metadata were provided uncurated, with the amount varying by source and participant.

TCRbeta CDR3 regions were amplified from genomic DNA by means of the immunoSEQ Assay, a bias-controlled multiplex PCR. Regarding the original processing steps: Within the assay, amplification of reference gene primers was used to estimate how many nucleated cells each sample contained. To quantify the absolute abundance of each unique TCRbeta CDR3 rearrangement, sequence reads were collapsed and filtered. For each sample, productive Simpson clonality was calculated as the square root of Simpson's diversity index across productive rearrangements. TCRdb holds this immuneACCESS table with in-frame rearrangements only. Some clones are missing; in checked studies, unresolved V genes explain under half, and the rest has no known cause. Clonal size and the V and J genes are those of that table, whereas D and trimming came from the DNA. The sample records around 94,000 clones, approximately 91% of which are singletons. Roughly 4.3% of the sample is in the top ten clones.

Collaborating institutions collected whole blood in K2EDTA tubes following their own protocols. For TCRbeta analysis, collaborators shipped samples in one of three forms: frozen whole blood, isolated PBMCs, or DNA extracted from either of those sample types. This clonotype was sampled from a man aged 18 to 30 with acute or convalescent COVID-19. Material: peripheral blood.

This receptor carries the CDR3 CASSLVAWADMNTEAFF. In nucleotides, the sequence is TGTGCCAGCAGCTTAGTCGCGTGGGCAGATATGAACACTGAAGCTTTCTTT. This chain joins TRBV7-9 to TRBJ1-1, with the D segment identity uncertain. V lost 1 base and J lost 0 bases; the stretch between them is 15 bases long. From a lookup of the germline V gene (reference sequence), CDR1 and CDR2 are SEHNR and FQNEAQ. Taken from cysteine to phenylalanine, the CDR3 has 17 residues. Only the CDR3 region is kept as DNA, spanning 51 bases read in frame from base 1. Extended through the reference TRBV7-9 and TRBJ1-1 proteins, this CDR3 yields the full variable domain: DTGVSQNPRHKITKRGQNVTFRCDPISEHNRLYWYRQTLGQGPEFLTYFQNEAQLEKSRLLSDRFSAERPKGSFSTLEIQRTEQGDSAMYLCASSLVAWADMNTEAFFGQGTRLTVV.